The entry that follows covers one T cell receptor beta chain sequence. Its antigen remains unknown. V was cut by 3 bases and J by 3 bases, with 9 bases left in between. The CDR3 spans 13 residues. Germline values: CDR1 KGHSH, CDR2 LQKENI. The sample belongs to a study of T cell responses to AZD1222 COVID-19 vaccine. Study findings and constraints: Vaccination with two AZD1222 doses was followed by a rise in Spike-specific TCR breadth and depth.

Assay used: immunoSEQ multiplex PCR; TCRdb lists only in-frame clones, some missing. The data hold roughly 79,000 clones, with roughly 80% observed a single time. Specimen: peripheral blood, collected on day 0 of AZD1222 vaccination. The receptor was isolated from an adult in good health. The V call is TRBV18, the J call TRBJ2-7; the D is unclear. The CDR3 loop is CASSPGSIYEQYF. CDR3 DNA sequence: TGTGCCAGCTCACCGGGTAGTATCTACGAGCAGTACTTC.